The rows below give T cell receptor beta chains drawn from one sample of a study of T cell changes during pregnancy in multiple sclerosis. Sequencing used immunoSEQ multiplex PCR; TCRdb keeps in-frame clones, though not all of them. The repertoire holds about 31,000 clones, with roughly 86% as singletons. The sequencing here drew on CD8+ T cells from peripheral blood mononuclear cells, taken in the first trimester of pregnancy. These receptors were collected from a female donor with multiple sclerosis, enrolled in a pregnancy study. Each CDR3 is given with its conserved first and last residue. The D gene is left open where the match is weak. Where a row states a size, it is once, few, many or the class of an expanded clone; other rows omit it.

abundance	j_gene	v_gene	d_gene	CDR3aa	CDR3nt
-	TRBJ1-1	TRBV7-8	-	CASSLVRQLNTEAFF	TGTGCCAGCAGCTTAGTCCGACAATTGAACACTGAAGCTTTCTTT
-	TRBJ1-1	TRBV6-6	-	CASSSGTSEAFF	TGTGCCAGCAGTTCCGGGACATCAGAAGCTTTCTTT
-	TRBJ2-1	TRBV19	-	CASSISVPAYNEQFF	TGTGCCAGTAGTATCTCGGTACCCGCATACAATGAGCAGTTCTTC
-	TRBJ2-7	TRBV4-1	TRBD1	CASSQDGAGGYEQYF	TGCGCCAGCAGCCAAGATGGGGCAGGGGGCTACGAGCAGTACTTC
once	TRBJ2-2	TRBV7-3	TRBD2	CASSSLSMAGVNGELFF	TGTGCCAGCAGCTCCCTTTCGATGGCGGGAGTAAATGGGGAGCTGTTTTTT
-	TRBJ2-5	TRBV4-3	TRBD2	CASSQDISGGTQETQYF	TGCGCCAGCAGCCAAGATATATCGGGGGGTACCCAAGAGACCCAGTACTTC
-	TRBJ2-3	TRBV7-8	TRBD2	CASSSSGSGGTDTQYF	TGTGCCAGCAGCTCTAGCGGGAGTGGAGGCACAGATACGCAGTATTTT
-	TRBJ1-4	TRBV11-3	-	CASSLVWADEKLFF	TGTGCCAGCAGCTTAGTATGGGCAGACGAAAAACTGTTTTTT
-	TRBJ1-1	TRBV4-1	-	CASSRSQGGITEAFF	TGCGCCAGCAGCCGAAGCCAGGGAGGAATCACTGAAGCTTTCTTT
-	TRBJ2-7	TRBV11-2	TRBD1	CASSFSGQGAFGEQYF	TGTGCCAGCAGCTTCTCGGGACAGGGGGCGTTCGGAGAGCAGTACTTC
-	TRBJ2-5	TRBV7-9	-	CASSLVRVKQETQYF	TGTGCCAGCAGCTTAGTTCGGGTAAAGCAAGAGACCCAGTACTTC
-	TRBJ2-5	TRBV7-3	TRBD2	CASSSIAGGEETQYF	TGTGCCAGCAGCTCAATAGCGGGGGGCGAAGAGACCCAGTACTTC
-	TRBJ2-2	TRBV6-1	TRBD2	CASRPGLESGELFF	TGTGCCAGCAGGCCGGGACTAGAATCCGGGGAGCTGTTTTTT
-	TRBJ1-5	TRBV15	-	CATSRSGTNNQPQHF	TGTGCCACCAGCAGATCCGGGACAAACAATCAGCCCCAGCATTTT
-	TRBJ2-1	TRBV9	TRBD1	CASSEDRGPYNEQFF	TGTGCCAGCAGCGAGGACAGGGGCCCCTACAATGAGCAGTTCTTC
-	TRBJ2-2	TRBV12-5	-	CASAHEGGFGELFF	TGTGCTAGTGCCCATGAGGGGGGGTTCGGGGAGCTGTTTTTT
-	TRBJ2-7	TRBV11-2	-	CASSLGRGTYEQYF	TGTGCCAGCAGCTTAGGTCGGGGGACCTACGAGCAGTACTTC
-	TRBJ2-7	TRBV7-9	-	CASSSGQSYEQYF	TGTGCCAGCAGCTCCGGACAGTCCTACGAGCAGTACTTC
-	TRBJ2-7	TRBV28	TRBD1	CASSTGDAYEQYF	TGTGCCAGCAGTACAGGGGACGCCTACGAGCAGTACTTC
-	TRBJ1-1	TRBV27	-	CASSGGGEETEAFF	TGTGCCAGCAGTGGCGGGGGAGAAGAAACTGAAGCTTTCTTT
-	TRBJ2-1	TRBV7-9	TRBD2	CASSLLRLQRGVTNEQFF	TGTGCCAGCAGCTTGTTGCGCCTTCAGCGGGGGGTAACAAATGAGCAGTTCTTC
few	TRBJ2-5	TRBV27	-	CASSTKRDQETQYF	TGTGCCAGCAGTACGAAGCGGGACCAAGAGACCCAGTACTTC
-	TRBJ2-3	TRBV7-9	-	CASSFPSERGWDTQYF	TGTGCCAGCAGCTTCCCCTCGGAGAGGGGGTGGGATACGCAGTATTTT
-	TRBJ1-2	TRBV6-5	TRBD1	CASSTIRGKGYGYTF	TGTGCCAGCAGTACTATCAGGGGGAAGGGTTATGGCTACACCTTC
-	TRBJ1-6	TRBV7-3	-	CASSLGGQYNSPLHF	TGTGCCAGCAGCTTAGGTGGACAGTATAATTCACCCCTCCACTTT
-	TRBJ2-7	TRBV29-1	TRBD1	CSVGARDRGSYEQYF	TGCAGCGTTGGGGCTCGGGACAGGGGGTCATACGAGCAGTACTTC
-	TRBJ1-1	TRBV7-2	TRBD1	CASSGQGGTEAFF	TGTGCCAGCAGTGGACAGGGGGGCACTGAAGCTTTCTTT
-	TRBJ1-5	TRBV15	-	CATSRDSGPNQPQHF	TGTGCCACCAGCAGAGATTCAGGGCCGAATCAGCCCCAGCATTTT
-	TRBJ1-2	TRBV5-6	TRBD1	CASSLVQGMGYTF	TGTGCCAGCAGCTTGGTACAGGGGATGGGCTACACCTTC
-	TRBJ2-4	TRBV27	TRBD1	CASSFTGGFDIQYF	TGTGCCAGCAGTTTCACAGGGGGATTTGACATTCAGTACTTC
-	TRBJ2-3	TRBV6-6	-	CATILSGGGQTDTQYF	TGTGCCACCATCCTCTCAGGCGGGGGCCAAACAGATACGCAGTATTTT
once	TRBJ2-6	TRBV15	-	CATSSERTAARSGANVLTF	TGTGCCACCAGCAGCGAACGGACAGCTGCAAGATCTGGGGCCAACGTCCTGACTTTC
-	TRBJ2-1	TRBV4-1	TRBD2	CASSPEAGYNEQFF	TGCGCCAGCAGCCCCGAAGCGGGATACAATGAGCAGTTCTTC
-	TRBJ2-5	TRBV2	-	CASGGSQGGETQYF	TGTGCCAGCGGGGGGAGTCAGGGAGGAGAGACCCAGTACTTC
few	TRBJ1-1	TRBV27	-	CASSLSRGGTEAFF	TGTGCCAGCAGTTTATCTAGGGGGGGCACTGAAGCTTTCTTT
-	TRBJ1-1	TRBV6-5	-	CASSYDSMNTEAFF	TGTGCCAGCAGTTACGACAGCATGAACACTGAAGCTTTCTTT
-	TRBJ2-1	TRBV25-1	-	CASSHQGYNEQFF	TGTGCCAGCAGTCATCAGGGCTACAATGAGCAGTTCTTC
-	TRBJ1-4	TRBV25-1	TRBD1	CASNRGQGEKLFF	TGTGCCAGCAATAGGGGGCAGGGTGAAAAACTGTTTTTT
-	TRBJ2-1	TRBV19	-	CASSSPSQDEQFF	TGTGCCAGTAGTAGCCCTTCGCAGGATGAGCAGTTCTTC
-	TRBJ2-3	TRBV28	-	CASSFPTLDTQYF	TGTGCCAGCAGTTTCCCGACACTAGATACGCAGTATTTT
-	TRBJ2-1	TRBV15	TRBD2	CATSSATSGSSLHEQFF	TGTGCCACCAGCAGCGCGACTAGCGGCTCATCCCTCCATGAGCAGTTCTTC
few	TRBJ1-2	TRBV4-3	TRBD1	CASSQESAGQGRDGYTF	TGCGCCAGCAGCCAAGAAAGTGCGGGACAGGGGCGAGATGGCTACACCTTC
-	TRBJ1-2	TRBV7-8	TRBD1	CASSVDRNYGYTF	TGTGCCAGCAGCGTGGACAGGAACTATGGCTACACCTTC
-	TRBJ1-2	TRBV6-5	-	CASSYSGGEVSYGYTF	TGTGCCAGCAGTTACTCGGGGGGAGAGGTTAGCTATGGCTACACCTTC
-	TRBJ2-1	TRBV25-1	-	CASNQGLYNEQFF	TGTGCCAGCAACCAGGGGTTGTACAATGAGCAGTTCTTC
-	TRBJ1-3	TRBV5-3	TRBD1	CARSYYRGSTSGNTIYF	TGTGCCAGAAGCTACTACAGGGGAAGCACTTCTGGAAACACCATATATTTT
-	TRBJ2-7	TRBV29-1	-	CSVLTETYEQYF	TGCAGCGTTCTGACGGAGACCTACGAGCAGTACTTC
-	TRBJ2-1	TRBV7-7	-	CASSRPGGEPFF	TGTGCTAGCAGCCGCCCAGGAGGTGAACCGTTCTTC
-	TRBJ1-1	TRBV11-2	-	CASSSGGDTEAFF	TGTGCCAGCTCTTCGGGGGGGGACACTGAAGCTTTCTTT